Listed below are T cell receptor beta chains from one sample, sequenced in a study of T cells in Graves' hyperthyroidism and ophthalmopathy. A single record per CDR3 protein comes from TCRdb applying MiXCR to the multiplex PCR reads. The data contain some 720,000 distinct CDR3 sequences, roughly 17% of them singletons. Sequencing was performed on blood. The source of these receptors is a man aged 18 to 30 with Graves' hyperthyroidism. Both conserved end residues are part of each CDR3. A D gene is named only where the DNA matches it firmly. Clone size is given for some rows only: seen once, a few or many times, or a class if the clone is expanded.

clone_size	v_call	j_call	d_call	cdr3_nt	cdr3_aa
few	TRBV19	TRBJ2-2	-	TGTGCCAGTAGTCTCGTCCAGCGACGAACCGGGGAGCTGTTTTTT	CASSLVQRRTGELFF
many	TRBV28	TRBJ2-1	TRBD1	TGTGCCAGCAGTTTAAGTCCAGGACAGGGGTTCGGTGAGCAGTTCTTC	CASSLSPGQGFGEQFF
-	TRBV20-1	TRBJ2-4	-	TGCAGTGCTAGAGAGGGGGTAGCCAAAAACATTCAGTACTTC	CSAREGVAKNIQYF
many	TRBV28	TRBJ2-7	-	TGTGCCAGCAGTTTATTCCGGGACTCTGAATACGAGCAGTACTTC	CASSLFRDSEYEQYF
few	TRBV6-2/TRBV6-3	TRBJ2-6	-	TGTGCCAGCAGTTATGACCGGGGCTCTGGGGCCAACGTCCTGACTTTC	CASSYDRGSGANVLTF
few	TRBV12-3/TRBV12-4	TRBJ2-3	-	TGTGCCAGCAGTTTCCGGGACAACTTAAGCACAGATACGCAGTATTTT	CASSFRDNLSTDTQYF
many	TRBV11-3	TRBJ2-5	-	TGTGCCAGCAGCCCGCCTCGGAGGCAAGAGACCCAGTACTTC	CASSPPRRQETQYF
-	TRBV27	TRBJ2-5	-	TGTGCCAGCAGTTTAGTTCCGGGGGAGGAGACCCAGTACTTC	CASSLVPGEETQYF
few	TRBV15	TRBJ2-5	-	TGTGCCACCAGCAGAGAGGATTGGGGCAGGGGTGAGACCCAGTACTTC	CATSREDWGRGETQYF
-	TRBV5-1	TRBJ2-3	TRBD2	TGCGCCAGCAGCTGGGAACTAGCGGGAGGGCCGGATACGCAGTATTTT	CASSWELAGGPDTQYF
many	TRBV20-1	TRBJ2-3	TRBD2	TGCAGTGCTACTGCCGCCATAGCGGGAGCTGTAGATACGCAGTATTTT	CSATAAIAGAVDTQYF
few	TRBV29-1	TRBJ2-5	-	TGCAGCGTGGCCCGGACTTGGGGGGAGACCCAGTACTTC	CSVARTWGETQYF
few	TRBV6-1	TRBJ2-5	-	TGTGCCAGCAGTTTTGACAGGGGAGGGAACCAAGAGACCCAGTACTTC	CASSFDRGGNQETQYF
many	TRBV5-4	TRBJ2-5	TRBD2	TGTGCCAGCAGCTCACTTAGCGGGAGAGAAGAGACCCAGTACTTC	CASSSLSGREETQYF
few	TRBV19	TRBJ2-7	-	TGTGCCAGTAGAGCGGCAGGGATTACCTACGAGCAGTACTTC	CASRAAGITYEQYF
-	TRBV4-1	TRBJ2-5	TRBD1	TGCGCCAGCAGCCAAGATCCTGGGACAGGGTACGGAGAGACCAAGTACTTC	CASSQDPGTGYGETKYF
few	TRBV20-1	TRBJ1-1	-	TGCAGTGCTAGGTGGGGGTTTGGAAACACTGAAGCTTTCTTT	CSARWGFGNTEAFF
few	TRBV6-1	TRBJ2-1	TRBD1	TGTGCCAGCAACGACAGGGGGATGTACAATGAGCAGTTCTTC	CASNDRGMYNEQFF
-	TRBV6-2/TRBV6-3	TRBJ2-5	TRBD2	TGTGCCAGCAGTTACTCAGGACTAGCGGGCCGGGGGGGGGAGACCCAGTACTTC	CASSYSGLAGRGGETQYF
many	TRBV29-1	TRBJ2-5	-	TGCAGCGTCCTTCCCCCAGGGGGGCAAGAGACCCAGTACTTC	CSVLPPGGQETQYF
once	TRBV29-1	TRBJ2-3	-	TGCAGCGTTGAAGGAGGTGATACGCAGTATTTT	CSVEGGDTQYF
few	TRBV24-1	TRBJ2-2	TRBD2	TGTGCCACCAGTGATTTGCCGCGGGGGAGGGCCGACGACGGGGAGCTGTTTTTT	CATSDLPRGRADDGELFF
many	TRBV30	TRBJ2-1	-	TGTGCCTGGAGTACAGCGGTCTCCTACAATGAGCAGTTCTTC	CAWSTAVSYNEQFF
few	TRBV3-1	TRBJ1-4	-	TGTGCCAGCAGCCAAGATTATAATGAAAAACTGTTTTTT	CASSQDYNEKLFF
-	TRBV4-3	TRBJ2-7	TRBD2	TGCGCCAGCAGCCTCCGACGGGGGGGGTTATCCTACGAGCAGTACTTC	CASSLRRGGLSYEQYF
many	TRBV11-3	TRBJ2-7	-	TGTGCCAGCAGCTTCAGGTATTCCTACGAGCAGTACTTC	CASSFRYSYEQYF
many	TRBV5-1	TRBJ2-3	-	TGCGCCAGCAGCTTGGGGACCCAAAGCACAGATACGCAGTATTTT	CASSLGTQSTDTQYF
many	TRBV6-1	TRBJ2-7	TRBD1	TGTGCCAGCAGTCCCGGGACAGCTTACTCCTACGAGCAGTACTTC	CASSPGTAYSYEQYF
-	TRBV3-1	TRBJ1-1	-	TGTGCCAGCAGCCAATCGTGGGACGGGAACACTGAAGCTTTCTTT	CASSQSWDGNTEAFF
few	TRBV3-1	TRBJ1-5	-	TGTGCCAGCAGCCAAGATGTGGGGGCTTCACAGCCCCAGCATTTT	CASSQDVGASQPQHF
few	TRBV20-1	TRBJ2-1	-	TGCAGTGCTAGGCGGCGCGCGACGGATGAGCAGTTCTTC	CSARRRATDEQFF
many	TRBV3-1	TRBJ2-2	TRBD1	TGTGCCAGCAGCCGAAGCGGACAGGGCACCGGGGAGCTGTTTTTT	CASSRSGQGTGELFF
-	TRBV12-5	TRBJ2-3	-	TGTGCTAGTAGTCCCAACCACTACACAGATACGCAGTATTTT	CASSPNHYTDTQYF
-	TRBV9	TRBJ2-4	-	TGTGCCAGCAACTCTGAGGGCAGGACGGACATTCAGTACTTC	CASNSEGRTDIQYF
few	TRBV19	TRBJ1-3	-	TGTGCCAGTAGTATATTTGGCACAGCTTTTCTCTCTGGAAACACCATATATTTT	CASSIFGTAFLSGNTIYF
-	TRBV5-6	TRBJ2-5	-	TGTGCCAGCAGCTCGACGTACCAAGAGACCCAGTACTTC	CASSSTYQETQYF
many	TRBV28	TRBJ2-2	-	TGTGCCAGCGCCAGAAGGGGCACCGGGGAGCTGTTTTTT	CASARRGTGELFF